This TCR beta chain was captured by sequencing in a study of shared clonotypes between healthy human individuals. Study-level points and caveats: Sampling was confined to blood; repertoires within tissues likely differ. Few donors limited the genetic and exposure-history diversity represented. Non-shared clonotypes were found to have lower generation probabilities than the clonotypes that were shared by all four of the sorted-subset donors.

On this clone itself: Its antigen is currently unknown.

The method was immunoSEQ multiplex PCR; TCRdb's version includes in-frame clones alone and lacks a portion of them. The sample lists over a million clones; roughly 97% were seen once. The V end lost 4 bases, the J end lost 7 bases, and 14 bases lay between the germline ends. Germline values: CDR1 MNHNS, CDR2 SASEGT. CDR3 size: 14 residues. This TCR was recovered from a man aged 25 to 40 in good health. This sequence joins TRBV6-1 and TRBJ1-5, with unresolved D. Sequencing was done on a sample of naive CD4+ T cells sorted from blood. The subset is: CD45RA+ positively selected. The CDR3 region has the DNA TGTGCCAGCAGTGTGGACGGATCTGGACAGCCCCAGCATTTT. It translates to CASSVDGSGQPQHF.